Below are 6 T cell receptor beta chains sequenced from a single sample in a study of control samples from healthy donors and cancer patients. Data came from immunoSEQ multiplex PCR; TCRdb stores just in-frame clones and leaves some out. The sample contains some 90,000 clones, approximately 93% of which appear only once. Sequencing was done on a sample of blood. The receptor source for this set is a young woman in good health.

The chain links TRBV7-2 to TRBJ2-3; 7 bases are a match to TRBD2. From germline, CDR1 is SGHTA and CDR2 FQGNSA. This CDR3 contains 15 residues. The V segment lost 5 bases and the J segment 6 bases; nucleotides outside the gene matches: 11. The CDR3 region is CASSPGGAGEDTQYF. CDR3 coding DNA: TGTGCCAGCAGCCCCGGCGGGGCGGGGGAGGATACGCAGTATTTT.

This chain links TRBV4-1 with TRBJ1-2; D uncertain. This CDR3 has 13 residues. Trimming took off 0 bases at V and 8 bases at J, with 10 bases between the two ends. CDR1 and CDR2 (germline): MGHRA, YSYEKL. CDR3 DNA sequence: TGCGCCAGCAGCCAAGATTCCCCCGGAGGCTACACCTTC. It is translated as CASSQDSPGGYTF.

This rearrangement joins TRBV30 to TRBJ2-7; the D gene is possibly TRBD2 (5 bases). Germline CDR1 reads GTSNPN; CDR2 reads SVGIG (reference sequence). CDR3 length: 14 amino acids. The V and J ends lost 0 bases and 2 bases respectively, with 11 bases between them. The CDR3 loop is CAWSVFGLPYEQYF. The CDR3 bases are TGTGCCTGGAGTGTATTCGGACTTCCCTACGAGCAGTACTTC.

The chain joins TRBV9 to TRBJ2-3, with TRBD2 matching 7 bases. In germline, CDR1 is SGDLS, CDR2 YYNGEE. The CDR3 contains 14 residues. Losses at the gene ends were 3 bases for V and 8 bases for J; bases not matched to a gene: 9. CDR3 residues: CASSGSGIKGTQYF. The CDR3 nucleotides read TGTGCCAGCAGCGGGAGCGGGATAAAAGGTACGCAGTATTTT. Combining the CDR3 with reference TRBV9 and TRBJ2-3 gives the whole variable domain DSGVTQTPKHLITATGQRVTLRCSPRSGDLSVYWYQQSLDQGLQFLIQYYNGEERAKGNILERFSAQQFPDLHSELNLSSLELGDSALYFCASSGSGIKGTQYFGPGTRLTVL.

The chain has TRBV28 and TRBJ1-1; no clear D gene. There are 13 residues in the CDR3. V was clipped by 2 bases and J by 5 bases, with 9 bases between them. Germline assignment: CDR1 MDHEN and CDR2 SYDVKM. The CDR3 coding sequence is TGTGCCAGCAGTTTACCTGCGCGGACTGAAGCTTTCTTT. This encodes CASSLPARTEAFF.

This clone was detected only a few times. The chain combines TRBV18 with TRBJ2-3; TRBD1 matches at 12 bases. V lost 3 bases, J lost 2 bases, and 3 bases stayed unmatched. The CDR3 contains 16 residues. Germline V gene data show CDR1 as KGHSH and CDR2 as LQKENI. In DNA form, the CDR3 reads TGTGCCAGCTCACCGGGACAGGGGGCGACCACAGATACGCAGTATTTT. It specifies CASSPGQGATTDTQYF.